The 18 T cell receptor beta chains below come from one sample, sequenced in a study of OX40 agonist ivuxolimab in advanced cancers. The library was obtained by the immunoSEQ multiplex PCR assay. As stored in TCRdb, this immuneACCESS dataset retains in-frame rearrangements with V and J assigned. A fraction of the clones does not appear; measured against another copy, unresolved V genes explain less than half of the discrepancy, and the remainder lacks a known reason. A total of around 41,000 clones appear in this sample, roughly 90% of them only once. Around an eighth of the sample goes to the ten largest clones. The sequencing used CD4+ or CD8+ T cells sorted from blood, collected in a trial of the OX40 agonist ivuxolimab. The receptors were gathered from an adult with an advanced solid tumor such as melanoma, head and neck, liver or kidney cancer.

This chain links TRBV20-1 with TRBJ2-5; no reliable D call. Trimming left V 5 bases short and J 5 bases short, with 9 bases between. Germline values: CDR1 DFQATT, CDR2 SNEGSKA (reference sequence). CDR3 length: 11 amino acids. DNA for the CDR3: TGCAGTGCTCCCCTCATGGAGACCCAGTACTTC. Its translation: CSAPLMETQYF.

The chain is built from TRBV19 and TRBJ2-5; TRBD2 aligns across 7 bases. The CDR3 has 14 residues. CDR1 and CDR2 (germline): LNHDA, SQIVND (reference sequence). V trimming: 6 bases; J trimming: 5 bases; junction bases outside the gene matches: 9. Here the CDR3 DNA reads TGTGCCAGTAGCTCCAATTGGGGGGGGGAGACCCAGTACTTC. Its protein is CASSSNWGGETQYF.

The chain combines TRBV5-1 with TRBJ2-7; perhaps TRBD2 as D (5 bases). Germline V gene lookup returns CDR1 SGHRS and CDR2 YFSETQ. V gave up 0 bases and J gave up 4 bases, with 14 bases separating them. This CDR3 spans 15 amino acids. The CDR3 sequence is CASSLEPSRSYEQYF. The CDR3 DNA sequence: TGCGCCAGCAGCTTGGAACCTAGCCGGTCTTACGAGCAGTACTTC.

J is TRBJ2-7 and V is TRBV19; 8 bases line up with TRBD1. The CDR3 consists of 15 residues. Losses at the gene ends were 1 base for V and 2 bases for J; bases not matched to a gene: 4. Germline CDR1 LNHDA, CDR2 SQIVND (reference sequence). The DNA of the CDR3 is TGTGCCAGTAGTATAGCAGGGACAGGACCCTACGAGCAGTACTTC. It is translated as CASSIAGTGPYEQYF.

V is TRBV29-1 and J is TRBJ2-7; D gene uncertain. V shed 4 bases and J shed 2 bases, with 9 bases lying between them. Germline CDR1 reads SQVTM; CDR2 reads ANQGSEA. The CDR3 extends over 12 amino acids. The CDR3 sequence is CSVVEGPYEQYF. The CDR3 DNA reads TGCAGCGTTGTTGAAGGCCCCTACGAGCAGTACTTC.

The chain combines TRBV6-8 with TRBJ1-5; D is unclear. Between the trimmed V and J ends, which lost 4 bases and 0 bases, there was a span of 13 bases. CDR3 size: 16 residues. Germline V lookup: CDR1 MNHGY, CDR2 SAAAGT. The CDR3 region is CASSSHSFYSNQPQHF. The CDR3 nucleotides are TGTGCCAGCAGTTCCCACTCGTTTTATAGCAATCAGCCCCAGCATTTT.

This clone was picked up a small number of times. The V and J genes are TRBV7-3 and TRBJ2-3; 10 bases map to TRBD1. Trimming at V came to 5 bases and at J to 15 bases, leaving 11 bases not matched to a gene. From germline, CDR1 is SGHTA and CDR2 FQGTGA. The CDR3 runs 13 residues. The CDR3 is CASSPTGGDRGYF. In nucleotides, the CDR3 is TGTGCCAGCAGCCCCACGGGGGGGGACAGGGGCTATTTT.

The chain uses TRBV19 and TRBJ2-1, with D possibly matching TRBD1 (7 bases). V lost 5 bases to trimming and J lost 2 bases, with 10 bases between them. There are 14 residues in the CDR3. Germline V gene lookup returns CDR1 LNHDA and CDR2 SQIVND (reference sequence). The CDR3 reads CASSGGTAYNEQFF. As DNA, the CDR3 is TGTGCCAGTAGTGGGGGGACAGCCTACAATGAGCAGTTCTTC.

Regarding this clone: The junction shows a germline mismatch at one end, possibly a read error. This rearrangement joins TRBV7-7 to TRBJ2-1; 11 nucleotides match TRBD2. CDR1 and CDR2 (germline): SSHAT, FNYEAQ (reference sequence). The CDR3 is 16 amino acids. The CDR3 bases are TGTGCTAGCAGCCGCGGACTAGCGGGCCTTTCCAATGAGCAGTTCTTC. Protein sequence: CASSRGLAGLSNEQFF.

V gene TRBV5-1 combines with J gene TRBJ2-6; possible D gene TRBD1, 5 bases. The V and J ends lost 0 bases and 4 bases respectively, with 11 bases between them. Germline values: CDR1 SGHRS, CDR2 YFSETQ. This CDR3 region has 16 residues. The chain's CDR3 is CASSLVPSGGANVLTF. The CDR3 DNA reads TGCGCCAGCAGCTTGGTACCTTCAGGGGGGGCCAACGTCCTGACTTTC.

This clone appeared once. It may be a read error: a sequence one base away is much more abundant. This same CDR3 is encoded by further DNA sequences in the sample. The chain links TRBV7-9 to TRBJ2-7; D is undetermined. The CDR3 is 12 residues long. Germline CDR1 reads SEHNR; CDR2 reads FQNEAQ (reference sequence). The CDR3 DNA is TGCGCCAGCAGCTTAATGTACGCCGAGCAGTACTTC. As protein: CASSLMYAEQYF.

CDR3 nucleotide sequence: TGTGCCAGCAGACACCTCCAAGAGACCCAGTACTTC. Encoded protein: CASRHLQETQYF. The chain is built from TRBV6-5 and TRBJ2-5, with D unclear. CDR1 is MNHEY and CDR2 is SVGAGI in the germline V gene. The CDR3 is made up of 12 amino acids. V lost 6 bases to trimming and J lost 1 base, with 6 bases between them.

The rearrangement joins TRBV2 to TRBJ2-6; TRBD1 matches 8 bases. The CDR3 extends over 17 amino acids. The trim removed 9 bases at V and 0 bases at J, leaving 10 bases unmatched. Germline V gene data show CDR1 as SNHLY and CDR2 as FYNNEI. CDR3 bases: TGTGCCAGACAGGGGGAAAATTCGAACTCTGGGGCCAACGTCCTGACTTTC. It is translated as CARQGENSNSGANVLTF.

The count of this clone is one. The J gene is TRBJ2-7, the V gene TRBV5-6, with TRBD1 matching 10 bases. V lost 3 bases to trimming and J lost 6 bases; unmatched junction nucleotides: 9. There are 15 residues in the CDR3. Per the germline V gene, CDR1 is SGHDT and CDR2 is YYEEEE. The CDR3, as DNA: TGTGCCAGCAGCTGGGCCGGGACAGGGGCTCGCGAGCAGTACTTC. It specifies CASSWAGTGAREQYF.

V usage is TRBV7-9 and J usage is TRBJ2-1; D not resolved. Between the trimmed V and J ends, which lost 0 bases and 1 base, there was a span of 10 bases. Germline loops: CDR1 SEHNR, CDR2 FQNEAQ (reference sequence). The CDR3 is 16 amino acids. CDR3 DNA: TGTGCCAGCAGCTTAGCGCGGCAGATTTCCTACAATGAGCAGTTCTTC. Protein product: CASSLARQISYNEQFF. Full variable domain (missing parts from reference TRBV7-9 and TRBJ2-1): DTGVSQNPRHKITKRGQNVTFRCDPISEHNRLYWYRQTLGQGPEFLTYFQNEAQLEKSRLLSDRFSAERPKGSFSTLEIQRTEQGDSAMYLCASSLARQISYNEQFFGPGTRLTVL.

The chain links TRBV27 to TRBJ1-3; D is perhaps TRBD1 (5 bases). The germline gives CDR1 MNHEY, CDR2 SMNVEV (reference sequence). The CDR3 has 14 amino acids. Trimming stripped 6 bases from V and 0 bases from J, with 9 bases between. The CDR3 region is CASSIRASGNTIYF. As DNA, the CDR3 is TGTGCCAGCAGCATCAGGGCCTCTGGAAACACCATATATTTT.

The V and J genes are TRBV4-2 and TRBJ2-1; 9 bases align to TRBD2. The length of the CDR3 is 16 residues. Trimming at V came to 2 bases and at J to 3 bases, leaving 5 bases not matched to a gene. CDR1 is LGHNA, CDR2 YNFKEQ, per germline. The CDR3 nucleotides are TGTGCCAGCAGCCAACTGGGACTAGCAGTCTACAATGAGCAGTTCTTC. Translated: CASSQLGLAVYNEQFF.

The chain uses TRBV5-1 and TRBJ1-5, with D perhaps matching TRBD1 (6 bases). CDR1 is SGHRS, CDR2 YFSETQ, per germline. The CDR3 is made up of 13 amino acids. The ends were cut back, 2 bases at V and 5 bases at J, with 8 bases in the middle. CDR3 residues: CASSFSGDQPQHF. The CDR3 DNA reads TGCGCCAGCAGCTTTTCAGGGGATCAGCCCCAGCATTTT.